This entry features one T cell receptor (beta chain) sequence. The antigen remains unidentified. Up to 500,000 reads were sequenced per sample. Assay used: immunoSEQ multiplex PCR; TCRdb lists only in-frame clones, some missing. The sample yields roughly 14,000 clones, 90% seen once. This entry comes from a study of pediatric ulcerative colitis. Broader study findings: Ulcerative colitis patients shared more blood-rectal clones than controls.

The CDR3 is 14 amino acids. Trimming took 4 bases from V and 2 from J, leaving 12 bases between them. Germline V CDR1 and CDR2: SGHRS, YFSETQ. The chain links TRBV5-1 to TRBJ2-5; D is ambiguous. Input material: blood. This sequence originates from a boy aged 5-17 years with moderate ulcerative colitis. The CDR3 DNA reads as TGCGCCAGCAGCCGCGGAGTTCTTCAAGAGACCCAGTACTTC. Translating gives CASSRGVLQETQYF.